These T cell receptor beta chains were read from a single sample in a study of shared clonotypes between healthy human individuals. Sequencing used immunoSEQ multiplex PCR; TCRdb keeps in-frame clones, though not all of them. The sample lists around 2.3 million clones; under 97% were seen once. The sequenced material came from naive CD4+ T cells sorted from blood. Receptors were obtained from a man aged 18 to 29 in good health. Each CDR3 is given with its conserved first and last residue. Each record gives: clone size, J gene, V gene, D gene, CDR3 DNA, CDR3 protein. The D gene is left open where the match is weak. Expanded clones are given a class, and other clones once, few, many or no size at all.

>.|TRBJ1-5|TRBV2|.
TGTGCCAGCAGTGAAGGCAGGGTTCAGCCCCAGCATTTT
CASSEGRVQPQHF
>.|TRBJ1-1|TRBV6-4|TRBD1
TGTGCCAGCAGTCCCCGCGGAGGGGCAGGGGGCACTGAAGCTTTCTTT
CASSPRGGAGGTEAFF
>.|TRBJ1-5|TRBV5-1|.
TGCGCCAGCAGCCCTTCAGGAGCAGACAATCAGCCCCAGCATTTT
CASSPSGADNQPQHF
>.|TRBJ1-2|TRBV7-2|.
TGTGCCAGCAGCTTAGTCTGGGGGGACACAGACTTC
CASSLVWGDTDF
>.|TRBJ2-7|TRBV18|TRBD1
TGTGCCAGCTCACCAGGGACAGGGAGCTCCTACGAGCAGTACTTC
CASSPGTGSSYEQYF
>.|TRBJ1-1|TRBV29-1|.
TGCAGTGTCCCGGGGGGGCCCTCCTTTTTGAACACTGAAGCTTTCTTT
CSVPGGPSFLNTEAFF
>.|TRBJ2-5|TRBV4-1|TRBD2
TGCGCCAGCAGCCCAGCGACTAGCGGGGGGTGGCAAGAGACCCAGTACTTC
CASSPATSGGWQETQYF
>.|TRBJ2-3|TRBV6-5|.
TGTGCCAGCAGCCAGGACACAGATACGCAGTATTTT
CASSQDTDTQYF
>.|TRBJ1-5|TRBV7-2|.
TGTGCCAGCAGCTTACGGAGCAATCAGCCCCAGCATTTT
CASSLRSNQPQHF
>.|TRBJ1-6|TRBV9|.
TGTGCCAGCAGCGTAGGCCGGGACATTAATTCACCCCTCCACTTT
CASSVGRDINSPLHF
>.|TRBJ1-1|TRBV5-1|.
TGCGCCAGCAGGCCCCGGGAGGGGCCCACTGAAGCTTTCTTT
CASRPREGPTEAFF
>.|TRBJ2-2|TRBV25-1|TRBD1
TGTGCCAGCAGCAGGACAGGGATTAACACCGGGGAGCTGTTTTTT
CASSRTGINTGELFF
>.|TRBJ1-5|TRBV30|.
TGTGCCTGGAGTGCCCGAACCCCAGGGGGCAATCAGCCCCAGCATTTT
CAWSARTPGGNQPQHF
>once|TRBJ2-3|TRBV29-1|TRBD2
TGCAGCGCCCAGGGACTAGCGGGGGCACCCACAGATACGCAGTATTTT
CSAQGLAGAPTDTQYF
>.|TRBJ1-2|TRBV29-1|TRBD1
TGCAGCGCTGGGACAGGGGGCAATGGCTACACCTTC
CSAGTGGNGYTF
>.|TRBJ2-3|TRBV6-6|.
TGTGCCAGCAGTTACGGGGCTACGGGGGATACGCAGTATTTT
CASSYGATGDTQYF
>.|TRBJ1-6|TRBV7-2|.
TGTGCCAGCAGCTTAGCGGCCCGTGTAACAGGACTTAATTCACCCCTCCACTTT
CASSLAARVTGLNSPLHF
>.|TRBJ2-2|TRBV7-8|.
TGTGCCAGCAGCTTAGCTCCTCACCTGGGAAGCGGGGAGCTGTTTTTT
CASSLAPHLGSGELFF
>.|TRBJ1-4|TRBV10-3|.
TGTGCCATCAGTGAAGCTGGAGGGGTCAATGAAAAACTGTTTTTT
CAISEAGGVNEKLFF
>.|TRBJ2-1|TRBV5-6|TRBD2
TGTGCCAGCAGCTTACAGGGACTAGCGGTTTACAATGAGCAGTTCTTC
CASSLQGLAVYNEQFF
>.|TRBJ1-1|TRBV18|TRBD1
TGTGCCAGCTCACCGCGGACAGGGGGGAACACTGAAGCTTTCTTT
CASSPRTGGNTEAFF
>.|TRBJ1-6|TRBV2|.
TGTGCGATGCAACGTGTGCTGGATAATTCACCCCTCCACTTT
CAMQRVLDNSPLHF
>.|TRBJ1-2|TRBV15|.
TGTGCCACCAGCAGACTGGAGCAGGGCTATGGCTACACCTTC
CATSRLEQGYGYTF
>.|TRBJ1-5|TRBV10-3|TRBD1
TGTGCCATCAGGCCGGACAGGGGAAGCAATCAGCCCCAGCATTTT
CAIRPDRGSNQPQHF
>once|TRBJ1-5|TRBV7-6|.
TGTGCCAGCAGCCGAATTAACAGGGCCGTTAGCAATCAGCCCCAGCATTTT
CASSRINRAVSNQPQHF
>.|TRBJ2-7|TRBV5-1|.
TGCGCCAGCAGCTTGGCGGGGTTCTCCTACGAGCAGTACTTC
CASSLAGFSYEQYF
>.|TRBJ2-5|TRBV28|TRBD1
TGTGCCAGCACCGACTCAGGGGGCACGGAGACCCAGTACTTC
CASTDSGGTETQYF
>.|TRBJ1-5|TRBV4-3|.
TGCGCCAGCAGCCAGTTTTACCTGGGTGGCCTGGAGGGTAAGCCCCAGCATTTT
CASSQFYLGGLEGKPQHF
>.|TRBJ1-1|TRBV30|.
TGTGCCTGGACCACTAAGGGAGGGAACACTGAAGCTTTCTTT
CAWTTKGGNTEAFF
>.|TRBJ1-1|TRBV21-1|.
TGTGCCGGCAGGGGAGCGGCAGGGTACACTGAAGCTTTCTTT
CAGRGAAGYTEAFF
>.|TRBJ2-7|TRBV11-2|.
TGTGCCAGCAGCTTACCGCCCGGCTACTACGAGCAGTACTTC
CASSLPPGYYEQYF
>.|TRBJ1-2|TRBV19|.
TGTGCCAGTAGTATAGGCGTTGGCTATGGCTACACCTTC
CASSIGVGYGYTF
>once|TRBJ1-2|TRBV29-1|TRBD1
TGCAGCGTAGGACAGGGAGGGTTCTACACCTTC
CSVGQGGFYTF
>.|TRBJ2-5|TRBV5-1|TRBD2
TGCGCCAGCAGCTTGAGCCCTGGGACTACCCCCGGGGAGACCCAGTACTTC
CASSLSPGTTPGETQYF
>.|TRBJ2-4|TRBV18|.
TGTGCCAGCTCACCACTTACAGGGACCAAAAACATTCAGTACTTC
CASSPLTGTKNIQYF
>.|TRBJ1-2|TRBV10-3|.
TGTGCCATCAGTGAGTCCTACGAGGGGAGCTATGGCTACACCTTC
CAISESYEGSYGYTF
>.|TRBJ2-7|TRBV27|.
TGTGCCAGCAGTTTAGGCTCCGGATCCCCTTACGAGCAGTACTTC
CASSLGSGSPYEQYF
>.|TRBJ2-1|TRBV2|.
TGTGGGGGGGCTAGAGCCCCTGAGCAGTTCTTC
CGGARAPEQFF
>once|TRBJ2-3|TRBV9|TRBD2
TGTGCCAGCAGCGTATTAGCGGGATTGTCAGATACGCAGTATTTT
CASSVLAGLSDTQYF
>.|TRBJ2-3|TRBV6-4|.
TGTGCCAGCAGTTTACAGGGACCCCCAGATACGCAGTATTTT
CASSLQGPPDTQYF
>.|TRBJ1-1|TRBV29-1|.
TGCAGCGTTGAAGAACAGGGGAACACTGAAGCTTTCTTT
CSVEEQGNTEAFF
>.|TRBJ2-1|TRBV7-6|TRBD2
TGTGCCAGCAGCTTAGCTTACGGGGGGGTTTACAATGAGCAGTTCTTC
CASSLAYGGVYNEQFF
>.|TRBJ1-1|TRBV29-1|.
TGCAGCGTTGTGCGAGGGGTCGCTGAAGCTTTCTTT
CSVVRGVAEAFF
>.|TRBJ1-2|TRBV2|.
TGTGCCAGCAGTGGGGGCCGGACCTACTATGGCTACACCTTC
CASSGGRTYYGYTF
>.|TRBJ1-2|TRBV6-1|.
TGTGCCAGCAGTGAATCAACAGGGAATAACTATGGCTACACCTTC
CASSESTGNNYGYTF
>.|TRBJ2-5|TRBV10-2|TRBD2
TGCGCCAGCAGATTAGCGGGGGGCCAAGAGACCCAGTACTTC
CASRLAGGQETQYF
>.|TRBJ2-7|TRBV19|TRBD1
TGTGCCAGTACTCCTCAAAAGGGACAGTTCTACGAGCAGTACTTC
CASTPQKGQFYEQYF
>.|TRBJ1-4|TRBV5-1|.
TGCGCCAGCAGCTTGGCTCGGCCCGGCGGAGAAAAACTGTTTTTT
CASSLARPGGEKLFF
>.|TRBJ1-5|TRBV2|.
TGTGCCAGCAGGTGGGGCCAGTTCCAACAGCCCCAGCATTTT
CASRWGQFQQPQHF
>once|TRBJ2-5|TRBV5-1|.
TGCGCCAGCAGCGCGTCCCGGGGGTGGGGATCAGAGACCCAGTACTTC
CASSASRGWGSETQYF
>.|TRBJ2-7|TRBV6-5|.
TGTGCCAGCAGTCCCCTGATCACCTACGAGCAGTACTTC
CASSPLITYEQYF
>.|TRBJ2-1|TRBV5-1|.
TGCGCCAGCAGCTTGGAGGGAGGTGGTATGGGTGAGCAGTTCTTC
CASSLEGGGMGEQFF
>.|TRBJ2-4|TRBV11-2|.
TGTGCCAGCAGCTTAGATCCCGCGGGACTAGCCAAAAACATTCAGTACTTC
CASSLDPAGLAKNIQYF